The clone carrying this T cell receptor (beta chain) is labeled as large. TCR libraries were prepared from roughly 14 ng of total RNA with the QIAseq Immune Repertoire TCR panel. TCRdb processed the reads anew with MiXCR; each CDR3 protein has one entry. This table has over a hundred distinct CDR3 sequences, around a sixth appearing once. These data belong to a study of circulating CD8 cells and anti-PD-1 response in melanoma. Sorting of live CD3+CD8+TCRalphabeta+ cells by PD-1 and/or TIGIT gave four subsets. V shed 5 bases, J shed 0 bases, and the junction held 10 bases outside the gene matches. This CDR3 is 17 amino acids long. Germline V gives CDR1 MDHEN, CDR2 SYDVKM.

This TCR derives from a human donor with melanoma. The chain couples TRBV28 to TRBJ2-1, with 7 nucleotides matching TRBD2. The specimen comprised CD8+ T cells from PBMCs, sampled at baseline or after one month of anti-PD-1 therapy (not recorded which). The CDR3 region has the DNA TGTGCCAGCAGTCCCTTAGCGGGCCTTAGCTCCTACAATGAGCAGTTCTTC. It encodes CASSPLAGLSSYNEQFF.